The source of this TCR beta chain is a study of T cell repertoires in aging, cancer and after chemotherapy. Study as a whole: Healthy donor repertoires were recorded over several months to years and showed clear clonal overlap. The full dataset contained several million TCR reads. Findings and caveats of the study: Untreated cancer patients had significantly lower blood TCR diversity than age-matched healthy donors. These repertoire data do not allow conclusions about immunological memory after chemotherapy.

TRB rearrangements spanning V, D and J were amplified using mixed TRB-A/B primers. Each CDR3 protein gets one entry after TCRdb re-called the multiplex PCR reads with MiXCR. The table records around 10,000 distinct CDR3 sequences, about 30% of them present only once. Peripheral blood genomic DNA, not sorted cells or RNA, was the template. The CDR3 spans 15 residues. The germline CDR1 and CDR2 sequences are LNHDA and SQIVND (reference sequence). J lost 7 bases, V lost 5 bases, and 11 bases had no gene match. This clonotype occurred a few times. Its antigen is as yet unknown. This sequence was found in a human donor in good health. The donor label of this sample is uncertain. The rearrangement links TRBV19 to TRBJ2-7, with 10 positions matching TRBD1. The sequencing input was blood. CDR3: CASSPPGTGAWEQYF. The CDR3 nucleotides are TGTGCCAGTAGTCCGCCGGGGACAGGGGCGTGGGAGCAGTACTTC.